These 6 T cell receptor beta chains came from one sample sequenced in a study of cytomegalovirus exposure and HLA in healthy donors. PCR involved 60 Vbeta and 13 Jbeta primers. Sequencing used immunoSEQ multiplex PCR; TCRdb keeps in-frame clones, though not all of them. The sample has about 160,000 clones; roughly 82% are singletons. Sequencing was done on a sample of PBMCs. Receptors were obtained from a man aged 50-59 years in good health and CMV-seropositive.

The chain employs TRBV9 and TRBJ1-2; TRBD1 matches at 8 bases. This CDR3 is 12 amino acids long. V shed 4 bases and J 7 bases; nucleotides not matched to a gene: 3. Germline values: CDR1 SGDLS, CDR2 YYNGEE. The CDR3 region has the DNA TGTGCCAGCAGCACGACAGGGGCTGGCTACACCTTC. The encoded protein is CASSTTGAGYTF.

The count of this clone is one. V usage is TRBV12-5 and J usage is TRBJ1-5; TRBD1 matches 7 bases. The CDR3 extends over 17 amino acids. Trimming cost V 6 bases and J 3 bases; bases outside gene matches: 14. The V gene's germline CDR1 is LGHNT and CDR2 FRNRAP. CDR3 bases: TGTGCTAGTGGCCTGAATGCCGGGACAGAAACCAATCAGCCCCAGCATTTT. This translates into CASGLNAGTETNQPQHF.

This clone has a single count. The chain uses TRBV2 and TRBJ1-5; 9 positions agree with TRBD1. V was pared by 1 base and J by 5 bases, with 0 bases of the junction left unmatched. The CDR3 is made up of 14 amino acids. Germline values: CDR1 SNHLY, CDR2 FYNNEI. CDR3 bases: TGTGCCAGCAGTGAAGGGACAGGGGATCAGCCCCAGCATTTT. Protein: CASSEGTGDQPQHF.

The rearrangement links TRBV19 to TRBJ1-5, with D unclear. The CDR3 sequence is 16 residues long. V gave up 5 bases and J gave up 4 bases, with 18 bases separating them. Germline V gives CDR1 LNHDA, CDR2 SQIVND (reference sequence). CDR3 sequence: CASSERPDRPNQPQHF. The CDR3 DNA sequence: TGTGCCAGTAGTGAGCGTCCCGACCGCCCGAATCAGCCCCAGCATTTT.

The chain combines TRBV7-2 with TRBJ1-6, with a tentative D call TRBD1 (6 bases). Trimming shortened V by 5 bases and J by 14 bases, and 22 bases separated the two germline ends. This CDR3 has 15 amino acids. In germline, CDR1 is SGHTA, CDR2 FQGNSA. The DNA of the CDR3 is TGTGCCAGCAGCCAACCCTTTATACAGGGCTCCTCCCTCCACTTT. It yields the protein CASSQPFIQGSSLHF.

The CDR3 bases are TGTGCCAGCTCACCCAGGACAGGGGCTGAGCAGTTCTTC. It codes for CASSPRTGAEQFF. The rearrangement links TRBV18 to TRBJ2-1; 9 bases agree with TRBD1. V trimming: 3 bases; J trimming: 9 bases; junction bases outside the gene matches: 3. Looked up from germline, CDR1 is KGHSH and CDR2 is LQKENI. The CDR3 has 13 residues.